Sequencing of this T cell receptor beta chain was carried out in a study of CD8 T cells in Susac syndrome. Reverse transcription used roughly 0.45 to 1 ug RNA and random hexamers. Coverage of TCR beta CDR3 amplification by immunoSEQ multiplex PCR extended to 54 Vbeta and 13 Jbeta. One entry per CDR3 protein, called by TCRdb with MiXCR from the immunoSEQ multiplex PCR reads. The sample has 130,000 or so distinct CDR3 sequences; over 80% are singletons. TCR beta from blood CD8+ and CD4+ T cells was sequenced. Isolation of CD8+ and CD4+ T cells was performed negatively, whereas enrichment of TEMRA cells was done by FACS. The V and J ends lost 3 bases and 8 bases respectively, with 19 bases between them. Germline V gives CDR1 GTSNPN, CDR2 SVGIG (reference sequence). The length of the CDR3 is 15 residues.

The V gene is TRBV30, the J gene TRBJ1-4; D may be TRBD1 (5 bases). The sample comprised CD8+ T cells from PBMCs. The TCR comes from a human donor with multiple sclerosis. The CDR3 sequence is CAWSHGSAGREKLFF. As DNA, the CDR3 is TGTGCCTGGAGCCATGGGAGTGCAGGGAGGGAAAAACTGTTTTTT.